Below, 17 T cell receptor beta chains from the same sample are listed, as sequenced in a study of T-cell memory formation after mild COVID-19. Each CDR3 protein gets one entry after TCRdb re-called the 5' RACE reads with MiXCR. The data show over 130,000 distinct CDR3 sequences, with more than 13% seen just once and 28% held by the top ten. The material sequenced was PBMCs or a T cell subset sorted from them (not recorded which). The source of these receptors is an adult woman who had mild COVID-19 (a few samples of this study predate the infection). Cell type and time point are not known.

In DNA form, the CDR3 reads TGTGCCAGCAGCTTAGCGTCGGGCTCTAGCGGGGGTATCTACTACAATGAGCAGTTCTTC. It codes for CASSLASGSSGGIYYNEQFF. The chain couples TRBV7-9 to TRBJ2-1; 10 positions agree with TRBD2. Germline values: CDR1 SEHNR, CDR2 FQNEAQ (reference sequence). The CDR3 contains 20 residues. The trim removed 0 bases at V and 3 bases at J, leaving 14 bases unmatched.

The chain couples TRBV20-1 to TRBJ2-3; tentative D call: TRBD2 (5 bases). Germline V CDR1 and CDR2: DFQATT, SNEGSKA (reference sequence). With 0 bases removed from V and 0 bases from J, the gap between germline ends came to 16 bases. The CDR3 length is 17 residues. CDR3 bases: TGCAGTGCTAGAGATTTATGGCTAGCATCTAGCACAGATACGCAGTATTTT. Protein product: CSARDLWLASSTDTQYF.

This sequence joins TRBV27 and TRBJ1-1; 8 bases match TRBD1. Germline V gives CDR1 MNHEY, CDR2 SMNVEV (reference sequence). With 5 bases clipped from V and 3 bases from J, the junction kept 5 bases outside the gene matches. The CDR3 loop spans 14 amino acids. The CDR3 DNA is TGTGCCAGCAGTCCCCGGGACAGGTACACTGAAGCTTTCTTT. Protein: CASSPRDRYTEAFF.

This chain links TRBV12-3 or TRBV12-4 with TRBJ2-7; D might be TRBD1 or TRBD2, each matching 6 bases. CDR3 length: 19 residues. V gave up 5 bases and J gave up 4 bases, with 30 bases separating them. CDR3 loop: CASSLSFRLSGTGAYEQYF. The CDR3 DNA follows: TGTGCCAGCAGTCTATCGTTCCGACTTTCCGGGACGGGGGCGTACGAGCAGTACTTC.

The sample holds a few counts of this clonotype. The V and J genes are TRBV7-9 and TRBJ2-1; 8 bases are shared with TRBD2. Germline trimming cut 1 base from V and 5 bases from J; bases unmatched to any gene: 7. Germline lookup yields CDR1 SEHNR and CDR2 FQNEAQ (reference sequence). CDR3 length equals 16 residues. The CDR3, as DNA: TGTGCCAGCAGCTTAGAATTTAGCGGGAAGAACAATGAGCAGTTCTTC. Protein: CASSLEFSGKNNEQFF.

The chain uses TRBV5-1 and TRBJ1-1, with D uncertain. The germline gives CDR1 SGHRS, CDR2 YFSETQ. V shed 0 bases and J shed 0 bases, with 9 bases lying between them. The CDR3 runs 15 residues. CDR3 sequence: CASSLDSDMNTEAFF. As DNA, the CDR3 is TGCGCCAGCAGCTTGGACAGTGACATGAACACTGAAGCTTTCTTT.

The chain is built from TRBV12-3 or TRBV12-4 and TRBJ2-3; no firm D call. CDR3 length: 12 amino acids. The ends were cut back, 5 bases at V and 1 base at J, with 4 bases in the middle. The CDR3 DNA reads TGTGCCAGCAGTATGCGCACAGATACGCAGTATTTT. It is translated as CASSMRTDTQYF.

V gene TRBV24-1 combines with J gene TRBJ2-5; a weak D match, TRBD2 (5 bases). The CDR3 loop spans 12 amino acids. The ends were cut back, 3 bases at V and 7 bases at J, with 8 bases in the middle. The germline V gene has CDR1 KGHDR and CDR2 SFDVKD. The CDR3 reads CATSDRRGTQYF. CDR3 bases: TGTGCCACCAGTGATCGCCGGGGGACCCAGTACTTC.

This clonotype showed up just a few times. This chain joins TRBV6-5 and TRBJ2-3, with D possibly TRBD1 on 5 matching bases. The CDR3 runs 15 residues. Germline lookup yields CDR1 MNHEY and CDR2 SVGAGI. V lost 0 bases and J lost 1, with 8 bases in between. The CDR3 DNA is TGTGCCAGCAGTTACTCCGGCAGGGGCACAGATACGCAGTATTTT. This codes for CASSYSGRGTDTQYF.

The chain carries TRBV20-1 and TRBJ2-7, with TRBD1 matching over 8 bases. CDR1 is DFQATT, CDR2 SNEGSKA, per germline (reference sequence). The V gene end was trimmed by 6 bases and the J gene end by 2 bases; junction bases not matched to a gene: 9. This CDR3 contains 14 residues. The CDR3 sequence is CSAQPDRATYEQYF. CDR3 DNA sequence: TGCAGTGCCCAGCCGGACAGGGCGACCTACGAGCAGTACTTC.

The rearrangement links TRBV4-1 to TRBJ2-1; a weak D match, TRBD2 (5 bases). This CDR3 comprises 18 residues. Between the trimmed V and J ends, which lost 0 bases and 0 bases, there was a span of 15 bases. The germline V gene has CDR1 MGHRA and CDR2 YSYEKL. CDR3 residues: CASSQDRRAESSYNEQFF. The CDR3 coding sequence is TGCGCCAGCAGCCAAGATCGTCGAGCGGAGAGCTCCTACAATGAGCAGTTCTTC.

The DNA of the CDR3 is TGTGCCAGCAGCTTAGATGGGTTCTTGAACACCGGGGAGCTGTTTTTT. As protein: CASSLDGFLNTGELFF. The chain joins TRBV13 to TRBJ2-2; D ambiguous. Germline CDR1 reads PRHDT; CDR2 reads FYEKMQ (reference sequence). The CDR3 extends over 16 amino acids. The V end was cut by 1 base, the J end by 1 base, with 10 bases between.

This chain connects TRBV5-1 to TRBJ1-2; the match to TRBD1 covers 11 bases. Germline CDR1 reads SGHRS; CDR2 reads YFSETQ. With V trimmed by 5 bases and J by 5 bases, 5 bases remained unmatched. The CDR3 length is 14 residues. CDR3 coding DNA: TGCGCCAGCAGTTGGACAGGGGGCAAATATGGCTACACCTTC. Translation: CASSWTGGKYGYTF. The full variable domain, its missing parts supplied by reference TRBV5-1 and TRBJ1-2, is KAGVTQTPRYLIKTRGQQVTLSCSPISGHRSVSWYQQTPGQGLQFLFEYFSETQRNKGNFPGRFSGRQFSNSRSEMNVSTLELGDSALYLCASSWTGGKYGYTFGSGTRLTVV.

This clonotype was seen a handful of times. The genes are TRBV7-6 and TRBJ2-7; D perhaps matches TRBD1 (6 bases). Between the trimmed V and J ends, which lost 1 base and 6 bases, there was a span of 19 bases. CDR1 is SGHVS, CDR2 FNYEAQ, per germline. This CDR3 comprises 16 residues. DNA of the CDR3: TGTGCCAGCAGCTTAGATGGGGTGTACAGGGCCGGCGAGCAGTACTTC. Its protein product is CASSLDGVYRAGEQYF.

The table lists this clonotype with a few counts. J is TRBJ1-1 and V is TRBV5-1; a weak D match, TRBD1 (6 bases). The CDR3 contains 14 residues. CDR1 and CDR2 (germline): SGHRS, YFSETQ. V gave up 1 base and J gave up 1 base, with 8 bases separating them. CDR3 sequence: CASSLPQGNTEAFF. CDR3 bases: TGCGCCAGCAGCTTGCCACAGGGGAACACTGAAGCTTTCTTT.

The J gene is TRBJ2-1, the V gene TRBV5-6; D is ambiguous. The CDR3 runs 11 residues. Trimming took off 4 bases at V and 6 bases at J, with 5 bases between the two ends. The germline V gene encodes CDR1 SGHDT and CDR2 YYEEEE. The CDR3 nucleotides are TGTGCCAGCAGCGGGCGCAATGAGCAGTTCTTC. Protein product: CASSGRNEQFF.

This clonotype occurred a few times. This sequence joins TRBV7-9 and TRBJ2-3; D might be TRBD2 (5 bases). V dropped 5 bases and J dropped 5 bases, with 17 bases sitting between them. Germline V gene sequence: CDR1 SEHNR, CDR2 FQNEAQ (reference sequence). The CDR3 covers 15 residues. The CDR3 spells CASSRARERLDTQYF. The CDR3 nucleotides read TGTGCCAGCAGCCGGGCGAGGGAGAGGTTAGATACGCAGTATTTT.